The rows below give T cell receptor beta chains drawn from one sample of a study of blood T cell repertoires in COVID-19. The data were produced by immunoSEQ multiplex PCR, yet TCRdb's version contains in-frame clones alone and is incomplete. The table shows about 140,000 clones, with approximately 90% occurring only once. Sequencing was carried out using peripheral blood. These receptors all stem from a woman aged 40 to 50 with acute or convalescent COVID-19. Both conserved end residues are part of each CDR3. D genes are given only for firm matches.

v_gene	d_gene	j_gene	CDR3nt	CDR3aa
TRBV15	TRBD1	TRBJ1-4	TGTGCCACCAGCAGAGACGACAGGGTTTCTGAAAAACTGTTTTTT	CATSRDDRVSEKLFF
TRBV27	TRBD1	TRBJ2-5	TGTGCCAGCAGTTGGGACAGGGAGGGTGCCCAGTACTTC	CASSWDREGAQYF
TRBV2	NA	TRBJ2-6	TGTGCCAGCACGGTAGCGACGATCCTCGCTGGGGCCAACGTCCTGACTTTC	CASTVATILAGANVLTF
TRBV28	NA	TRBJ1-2	TGTGCCAGCTTACCGATCGGACAACGTTATTTCTATGGCTACACCTTC	CASLPIGQRYFYGYTF
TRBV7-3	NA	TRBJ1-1	TGTGCCAGCAGGGAGCAGGGGAACACTGAAGCTTTCTTT	CASREQGNTEAFF
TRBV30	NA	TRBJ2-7	TGTGCCTGGAGGGCTACAGACTACGAGCAGTACTTC	CAWRATDYEQYF
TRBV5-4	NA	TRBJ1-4	TGTGCCAGCAGCTCGGGGGGGAGTAAGGAAAAACTGTTTTTT	CASSSGGSKEKLFF
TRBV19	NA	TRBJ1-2	TGTGCCAGTAGTATACAGGTCAACTATGGCTACACCTTC	CASSIQVNYGYTF
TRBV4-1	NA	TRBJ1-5	TGCGCCAGCAGCCCCCTAGGAAGTCAGCCCCAGCATTTT	CASSPLGSQPQHF
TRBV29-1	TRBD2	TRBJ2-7	TGCAGCGTTGAAGGGTCATTTACTAGCGGGAAAGACTACGAGCAGTACTTC	CSVEGSFTSGKDYEQYF